One and the same sample provided the 12 T cell receptor beta chains below, sequenced in a study of blood T cell repertoires in COVID-19. The protocol was immunoSEQ multiplex PCR, while the TCRdb copy is restricted to in-frame clones and leaves out a portion. The repertoire consists of about 90,000 clones, with 75% to 90% occurring once and the leading ten covering 10% to 15%. The specimen sequenced was peripheral blood. Receptors originate from a human donor in a cohort sampled during active COVID-19.

The genes are TRBV28 and TRBJ1-3; possible D gene TRBD1, 6 bases. CDR1 is MDHEN and CDR2 is SYDVKM in the germline V gene. Trimming took off 5 bases at V and 3 bases at J, with 14 bases between the two ends. This CDR3 has 15 residues. CDR3: CASSPPTGVGNTIYF. The CDR3 coding sequence is TGTGCCAGCAGTCCCCCGACAGGAGTTGGAAACACCATATATTTT.

The chain combines TRBV6-2 or TRBV6-3 with TRBJ1-4, with 8 bases aligning to TRBD1. After removal of 2 bases from V and 6 bases from J, the junction contained 11 bases not matched to a gene. CDR1 is MNHEY and CDR2 is SVGEGT in the germline V gene. The CDR3 has 17 residues. CDR3 protein: CASSYPFPTGADEKLFF. The CDR3 DNA reads as TGTGCCAGCAGTTACCCCTTTCCGACAGGGGCGGATGAAAAACTGTTTTTT.

V is TRBV5-1 and J is TRBJ2-1, with TRBD1 identical over 7 bases. This CDR3 has 15 residues. Germline-derived CDR1 and CDR2 are SGHRS and YFSETQ. The trim removed 4 bases at V and 2 bases at J, leaving 6 bases unmatched. The DNA for the CDR3 is TGCGCCAGCAGCCCCCGAACAGGGGCCTACAATGAGCAGTTCTTC. This codes for CASSPRTGAYNEQFF.

This clone has only one observation. V is TRBV5-6 and J is TRBJ2-5; weak D call: TRBD2 (5 bases). V was pared by 0 bases and J by 7 bases, with 10 bases between. The CDR3 is 13 residues long. Germline V CDR1 and CDR2: SGHDT, YYEEEE. CDR3 protein: CASSLGLGGTQYF. CDR3 DNA: TGTGCCAGCAGCTTGGGCCTCGGAGGGACCCAGTACTTC. Using reference TRBV5-6 and TRBJ2-5 for the parts outside the CDR3, the full variable domain is DAGVTQSPTHLIKTRGQQVTLRCSPKSGHDTVSWYQQALGQGPQFIFQYYEEEERQRGNFPDRFSGHQFPNYSSELNVNALLLGDSALYLCASSLGLGGTQYFGPGTRLLVL.

In its sample, this clone is medium-sized. The CDR3 DNA is TGCGCCAGCAGCGCTTCCGGGATCGCTGGCGGGGAGCTGTTTTTT. It translates to CASSASGIAGGELFF. V and J are TRBV5-1 and TRBJ2-2; tentative D call: TRBD2 (5 bases). V gave up 4 bases and J gave up 7 bases, with 17 bases separating them. Germline V gene data show CDR1 as SGHRS and CDR2 as YFSETQ. The CDR3 loop spans 15 amino acids.

The chain couples TRBV5-6 to TRBJ2-5, with D possibly being TRBD2 (5 bases). The CDR3 is made up of 13 amino acids. Trimming took off 4 bases at V and 2 bases at J, with 9 bases between the two ends. Germline CDR1 is SGHDT and CDR2 is YYEEEE. CDR3 sequence (DNA): TGTGCCAGCAGCGCACTAGGGCAAGAGACCCAGTACTTC. Protein sequence: CASSALGQETQYF. Full variable domain (rest looked up from reference TRBV5-6 and TRBJ2-5): DAGVTQSPTHLIKTRGQQVTLRCSPKSGHDTVSWYQQALGQGPQFIFQYYEEEERQRGNFPDRFSGHQFPNYSSELNVNALLLGDSALYLCASSALGQETQYFGPGTRLLVL.

This clone came up a few times. In DNA form, the CDR3 reads TGTGCCAGCAGCTCCTTTAGCGGGGGTCGGAATGAGCAGTTCTTC. The encoded protein is CASSSFSGGRNEQFF. The J gene is TRBJ2-1, the V gene TRBV7-9; 9 nucleotides align to TRBD2. CDR1 is SEHNR and CDR2 is FQNEAQ in the germline V gene (reference sequence). The junction had 8 bases not matched to a gene; V was cut back by 4 bases and J by 7 bases. CDR3 length equals 15 residues.

This chain joins TRBV6-8 and TRBJ2-1, with 10 bases fitting TRBD2. The CDR3 sequence is 13 residues long. The J segment lost 8 bases and the V segment lost 5 bases, leaving 3 bases of the junction unmatched. Germline CDR1 and CDR2: MNHGY and SAAAGT. CDR3 residues: CASSRSGGDEQFF. CDR3 bases: TGTGCCAGCAGTAGGAGCGGGGGGGATGAGCAGTTCTTC.

This clone was counted once. J is TRBJ2-5 and V is TRBV7-8; 7 bases agree with TRBD1. This CDR3 region has 13 residues. Per the germline V gene, CDR1 is SGHVS and CDR2 is FQNEAQ. V trimming: 6 bases; J trimming: 1 base; junction bases outside the gene matches: 2. CDR3 protein: CASRTGIQETQYF. The DNA for the CDR3 is TGTGCCAGCAGGACAGGGATCCAAGAGACCCAGTACTTC.

The chain has TRBV5-5 and TRBJ1-1; D possibly corresponds to TRBD1 (6 bases). In germline, CDR1 is SGHKS, CDR2 YYEKEE (reference sequence). Trimming took off 5 bases at V and 0 bases at J, with 14 bases between the two ends. The CDR3 extends over 15 amino acids. In DNA form, the CDR3 reads TGTGCCAGCAGACTCGGACAGATTTTGAACACTGAAGCTTTCTTT. Its translation is CASRLGQILNTEAFF.

This clone showed up just once. The chain couples TRBV5-1 to TRBJ2-7; D gene unclear. The CDR3 runs to 12 residues. Germline V gives CDR1 SGHRS, CDR2 YFSETQ. V was clipped by 4 bases and J by 1 base, with 6 bases between them. As DNA, the CDR3 is TGCGCCAGCAGCAGCGAATCCTACGAGCAGTACTTC. It translates to CASSSESYEQYF.

The chain employs TRBV5-1 and TRBJ2-2; D is possibly TRBD2 (6 bases). The CDR3 loop spans 16 amino acids. Trimming took off 0 bases at V and 4 bases at J, with 13 bases between the two ends. CDR1 SGHRS and CDR2 YFSETQ come from the germline V gene. The CDR3 region has the DNA TGCGCCAGCAGCTTGGCCGCGGGGTTGGGCACCGGGGAGCTGTTTTTT. Its protein product is CASSLAAGLGTGELFF.